These T cell receptor beta chains were read from a single sample in a study of T cell responses to AZD1222 COVID-19 vaccine. Data came from immunoSEQ multiplex PCR; TCRdb stores just in-frame clones and leaves some out. Of some 86,000 clones listed, approximately 80% were seen once; the top ten hold around a fifth. Sequences were derived from peripheral blood, sampled on day 0 of AZD1222 vaccination. The receptors were sampled from an adult in good health. CDR3s include the opening cysteine and the closing phenylalanine or tryptophan. The D gene is left open where the match is weak. Expanded clones are given a class, and other clones once, few, many or no size at all.

d_gene	v_gene	abundance	j_gene	CDR3nt	CDR3aa
TRBD2	TRBV28	.	TRBJ2-7	TGTGCCAGCAGTTTGATTTCCGGGACTAGGGGATCCTACGAGCAGTACTTC	CASSLISGTRGSYEQYF
.	TRBV2	.	TRBJ2-5	TGTGCCAGCACGACCGGGTGGACCCAGTACTTC	CASTTGWTQYF
.	TRBV6-5	.	TRBJ1-4	TGTGCCAGCCGATCCGGGACATCTAATGAAAAACTGTTTTTT	CASRSGTSNEKLFF
TRBD1	TRBV12-3/TRBV12-4	.	TRBJ1-2	TGTGCCAGCAGCACGGGACAGGACTATGGCTACACCTTC	CASSTGQDYGYTF
TRBD1	TRBV6-5	.	TRBJ1-2	TGTGCCAGCAGAACAGGGGTCTGGGCTGGCTACACCTTC	CASRTGVWAGYTF
.	TRBV6-5	.	TRBJ2-3	TGTGCCAGCAATGGATCTCCGAACACAGATACGCAGTATTTT	CASNGSPNTDTQYF
TRBD2	TRBV18	.	TRBJ2-3	TGTGCCAGCTCACCCATAGCGGGAGGTGATACGCAGTATTTT	CASSPIAGGDTQYF
.	TRBV28	few	TRBJ2-3	TGTGCCAGCAGTTTATCCAGGGTCACAGATACGCAGTATTTT	CASSLSRVTDTQYF
TRBD2	TRBV9	.	TRBJ2-1	TGTGCCAGCAGCCTCCTCTCCCCGGGACTAGGTTACAATGAGCAGTTCTTC	CASSLLSPGLGYNEQFF
TRBD1	TRBV19	few	TRBJ1-5	TGTGCCAGTAGTATCGGGACAGGGACCCAGCCCCAGCATTTT	CASSIGTGTQPQHF
TRBD2	TRBV6-2/TRBV6-3	.	TRBJ2-2	TGTGCCAGCAGCCCGAGCGGGAGGGCCGGGGAGCTGTTTTTT	CASSPSGRAGELFF
.	TRBV5-1	.	TRBJ2-7	TGCGCCAGCAGCTACGAGACACCTTCCTACGAGCAGTACTTC	CASSYETPSYEQYF
TRBD1	TRBV6-5	.	TRBJ1-6	TGTGCCAGCAGTTCGTCCGGGACAGGGGGGAATTCACCCCTCCACTTT	CASSSSGTGGNSPLHF
.	TRBV4-2	.	TRBJ1-1	TGTGCCAGCAGCCAAGCGGAGCCGAACACTGAAGCTTTCTTT	CASSQAEPNTEAFF